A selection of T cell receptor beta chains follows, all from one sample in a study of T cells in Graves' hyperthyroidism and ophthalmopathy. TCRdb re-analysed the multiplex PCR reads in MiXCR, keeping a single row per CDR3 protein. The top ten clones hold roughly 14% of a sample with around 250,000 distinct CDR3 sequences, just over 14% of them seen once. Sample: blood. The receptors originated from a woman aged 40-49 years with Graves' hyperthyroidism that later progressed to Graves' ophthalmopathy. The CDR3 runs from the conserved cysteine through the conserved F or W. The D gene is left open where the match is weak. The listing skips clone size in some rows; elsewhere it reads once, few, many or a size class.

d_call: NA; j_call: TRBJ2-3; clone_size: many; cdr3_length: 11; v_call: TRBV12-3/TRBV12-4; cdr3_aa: CASRRADTQYF; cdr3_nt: TGTGCCAGCAGGCGGGCAGATACGCAGTATTTT
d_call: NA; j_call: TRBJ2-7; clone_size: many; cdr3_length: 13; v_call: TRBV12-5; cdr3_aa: CASAPDGWYEQYF; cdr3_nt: TGTGCTAGTGCCCCAGACGGCTGGTACGAGCAGTACTTC
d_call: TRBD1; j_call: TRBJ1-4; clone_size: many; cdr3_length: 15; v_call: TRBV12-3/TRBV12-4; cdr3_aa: CASSSGTGGYEKLFF; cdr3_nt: TGTGCCAGCAGTTCCGGGACAGGGGGCTATGAAAAACTGTTTTTT
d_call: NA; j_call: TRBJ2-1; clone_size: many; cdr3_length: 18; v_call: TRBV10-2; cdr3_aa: CASSESRLTLPSYNEQFF; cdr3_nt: TGCGCCAGCAGTGAGTCCCGCTTAACCCTGCCCTCCTACAATGAGCAGTTCTTC
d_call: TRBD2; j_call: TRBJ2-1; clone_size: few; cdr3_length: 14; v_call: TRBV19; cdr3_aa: CASRRLAGVNEQFF; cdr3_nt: TGTGCCAGTAGACGGCTAGCGGGAGTCAATGAGCAGTTCTTC
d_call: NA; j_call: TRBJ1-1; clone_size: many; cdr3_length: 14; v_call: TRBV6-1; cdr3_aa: CASRTGWGTTEAFF; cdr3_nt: TGTGCCAGCAGGACAGGATGGGGTACCACTGAAGCTTTCTTT
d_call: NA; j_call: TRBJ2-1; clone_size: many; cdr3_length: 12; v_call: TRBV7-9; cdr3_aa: CASSFPGQKQFF; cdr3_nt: TGTGCCAGCAGCTTCCCGGGTCAGAAGCAGTTCTTC
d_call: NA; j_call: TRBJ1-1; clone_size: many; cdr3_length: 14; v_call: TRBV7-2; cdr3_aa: CASSLSPHDTEAFF; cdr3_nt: TGTGCCAGCAGCTTATCTCCGCACGACACTGAAGCTTTCTTT
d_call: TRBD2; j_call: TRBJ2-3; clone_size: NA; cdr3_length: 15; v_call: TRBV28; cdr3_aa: CASDRTSGSGDTQYF; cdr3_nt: TGTGCCAGCGATAGGACTAGCGGGAGTGGAGATACGCAGTATTTT
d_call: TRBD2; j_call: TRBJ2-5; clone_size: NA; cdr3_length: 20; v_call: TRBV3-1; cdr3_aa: CASSQEYSPWGEGVGETQYF; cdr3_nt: TGTGCCAGCAGCCAAGAATACTCCCCATGGGGGGAGGGCGTGGGAGAGACCCAGTACTTC
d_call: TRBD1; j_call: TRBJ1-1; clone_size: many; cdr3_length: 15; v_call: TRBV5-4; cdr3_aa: CASSFGTGRRTEAFF; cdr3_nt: TGTGCCAGCAGCTTTGGGACAGGGAGGCGCACTGAAGCTTTCTTT
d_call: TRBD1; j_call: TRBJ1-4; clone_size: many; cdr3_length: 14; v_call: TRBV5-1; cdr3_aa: CASSLDRGDEKLFF; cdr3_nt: TGCGCCAGCAGCCTGGACAGGGGGGATGAAAAACTGTTTTTT
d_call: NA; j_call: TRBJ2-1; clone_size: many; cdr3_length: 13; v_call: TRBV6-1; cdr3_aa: CASSAKGGGEQFF; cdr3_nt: TGTGCCAGCAGTGCCAAAGGGGGGGGAGAGCAGTTCTTC
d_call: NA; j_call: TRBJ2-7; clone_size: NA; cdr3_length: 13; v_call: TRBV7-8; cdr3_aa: CASSWGTNYEQYF; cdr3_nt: TGTGCCAGCAGCTGGGGGACGAACTACGAGCAGTACTTC
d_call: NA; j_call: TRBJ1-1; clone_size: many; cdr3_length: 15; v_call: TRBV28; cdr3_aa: CASRLTDTVNTEAFF; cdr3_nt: TGTGCCAGCAGACTAACAGACACCGTGAACACTGAAGCTTTCTTT
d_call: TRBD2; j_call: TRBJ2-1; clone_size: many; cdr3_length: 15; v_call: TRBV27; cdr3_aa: CASRVRTSGYNEQFF; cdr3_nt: TGTGCCAGCAGAGTACGGACTAGCGGTTACAATGAGCAGTTCTTC
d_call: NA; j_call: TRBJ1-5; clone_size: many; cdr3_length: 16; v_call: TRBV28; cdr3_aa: CASSLMGLYSNQPQHF; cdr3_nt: TGTGCCAGCAGTTTAATGGGACTTTATAGCAATCAGCCCCAGCATTTT
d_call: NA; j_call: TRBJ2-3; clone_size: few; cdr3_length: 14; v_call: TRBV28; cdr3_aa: CASTGPFSTDTQYF; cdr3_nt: TGTGCCAGCACGGGACCTTTTTCCACAGATACGCAGTATTTT
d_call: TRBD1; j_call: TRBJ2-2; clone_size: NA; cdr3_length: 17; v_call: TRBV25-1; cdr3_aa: CASSELDRGRNTGELFF; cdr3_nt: TGTGCCAGCAGTGAATTAGACAGGGGGCGCAACACCGGGGAGCTGTTTTTT
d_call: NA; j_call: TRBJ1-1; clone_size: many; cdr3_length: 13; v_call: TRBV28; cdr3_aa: CASSFLENTEAFF; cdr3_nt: TGTGCCAGCAGTTTTTTAGAGAACACTGAAGCTTTCTTT
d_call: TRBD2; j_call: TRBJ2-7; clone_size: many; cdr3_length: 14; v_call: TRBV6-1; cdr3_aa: CASSGTSGSHEQYF; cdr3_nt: TGTGCCAGCAGTGGGACTAGCGGGAGCCACGAGCAGTACTTC
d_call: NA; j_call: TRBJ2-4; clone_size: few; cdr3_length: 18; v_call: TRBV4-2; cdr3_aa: CASSQDWGFGSAKNIQYF; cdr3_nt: TGTGCCAGCAGCCAAGATTGGGGGTTTGGTTCGGCCAAAAACATTCAGTACTTC
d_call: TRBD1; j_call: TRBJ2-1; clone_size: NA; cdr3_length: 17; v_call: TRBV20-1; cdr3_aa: CSAEDRDSSPGGDEQFF; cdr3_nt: TGCAGTGCTGAAGACAGGGATAGCTCCCCAGGCGGCGATGAGCAGTTCTTC
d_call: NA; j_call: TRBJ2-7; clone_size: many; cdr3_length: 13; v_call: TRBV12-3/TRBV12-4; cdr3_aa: CASSFQEVHEQYF; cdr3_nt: TGTGCCAGCAGTTTTCAGGAGGTCCACGAGCAGTACTTC
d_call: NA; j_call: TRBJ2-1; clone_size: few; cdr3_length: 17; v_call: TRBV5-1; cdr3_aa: CASRGESGREYYNEQFF; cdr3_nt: TGCGCCAGCCGGGGCGAAAGTGGCCGGGAGTACTACAATGAGCAGTTCTTC
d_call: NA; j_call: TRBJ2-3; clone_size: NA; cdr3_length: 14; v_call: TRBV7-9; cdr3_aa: CASSSMGSTDTQYF; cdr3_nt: TGTGCCAGCAGCTCCATGGGGAGCACAGATACGCAGTATTTT
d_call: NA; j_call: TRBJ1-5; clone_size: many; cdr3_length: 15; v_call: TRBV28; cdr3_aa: CASSLSGRGNQPQHF; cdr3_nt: TGTGCCAGCAGTTTATCCGGGAGAGGCAATCAGCCCCAGCATTTT
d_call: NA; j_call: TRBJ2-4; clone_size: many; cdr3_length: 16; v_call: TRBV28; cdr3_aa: CASSLETELAKNIQYF; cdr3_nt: TGTGCCAGCAGTTTAGAGACGGAGCTAGCCAAAAACATTCAGTACTTC
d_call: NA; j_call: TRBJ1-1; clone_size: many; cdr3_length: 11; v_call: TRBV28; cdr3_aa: CASGTNTEAFF; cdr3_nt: TGTGCCAGCGGCACGAACACTGAAGCTTTCTTT
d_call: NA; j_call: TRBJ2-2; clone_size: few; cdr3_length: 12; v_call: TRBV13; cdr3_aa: CASSYRSGELFF; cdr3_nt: TGTGCCAGCAGCTATAGATCCGGGGAGCTGTTTTTT
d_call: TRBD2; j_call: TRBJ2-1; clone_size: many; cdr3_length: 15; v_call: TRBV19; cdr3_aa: CASSISGGPYNEQFF; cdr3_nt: TGTGCCAGTAGTATAAGCGGGGGCCCCTACAATGAGCAGTTCTTC